This T cell receptor beta chain originates from a study of blood T cell repertoires in COVID-19. For the study at large: Sources were T cells, B-cell-depleted T cells, or PBMCs; the material itself was cDNA or gDNA.

Authors' methods: Cell counts per sample came from amplifying reference gene primers. Here immunoSEQ multiplex PCR was the method, and the copy in TCRdb shows in-frame clones only, minus some. V and J calls and clone size are given by that table; D and trimming were obtained from the DNA. The sample has 200,000 to 300,000 clones; about 86% are singletons. Germline assignment: CDR1 SNHLY and CDR2 FYNNEI. V was shortened by 6 bases and J by 4 bases, with 13 bases between the two germline ends. The CDR3 is 14 amino acids. This TCR derives from a man aged 30 to 45 with active or convalescent COVID-19. Source material: peripheral blood. The rearrangement uses TRBV2 and TRBJ1-5; TRBD1 might be the D (6 bases). In nucleotides, the CDR3 is TGTGCCAGCAGCACGGACAGCATTAATCAGCCCCAGCATTTT. Its protein is CASSTDSINQPQHF. The variable domain in full, completed from reference TRBV2 and TRBJ1-5, reads EPEVTQTPSHQVTQMGQEVILRCVPISNHLYFYWYRQILGQKVEFLVSFYNNEISEKSEIFDDQFSVERPDGSNFTLKIRSTKLEDSAMYFCASSTDSINQPQHFGDGTRLSIL.